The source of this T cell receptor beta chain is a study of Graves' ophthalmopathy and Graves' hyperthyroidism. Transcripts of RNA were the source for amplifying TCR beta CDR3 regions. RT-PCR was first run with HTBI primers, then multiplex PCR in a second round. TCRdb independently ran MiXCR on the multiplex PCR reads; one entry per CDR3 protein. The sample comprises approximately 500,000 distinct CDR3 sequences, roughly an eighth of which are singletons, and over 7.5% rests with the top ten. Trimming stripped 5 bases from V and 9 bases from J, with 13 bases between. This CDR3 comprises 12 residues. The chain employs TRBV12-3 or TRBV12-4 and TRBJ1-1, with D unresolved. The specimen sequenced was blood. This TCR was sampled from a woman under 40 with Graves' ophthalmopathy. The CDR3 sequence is CASSATAGKAFF. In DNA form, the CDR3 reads TGTGCCAGCAGTGCCACCGCGGGCAAAGCTTTCTTT.